Following are 17 T cell receptor beta chains from one sample sequenced in a study of blood T cell repertoires in COVID-19. Only in-frame clones appear in the TCRdb table, and some are missing; sequencing was by immunoSEQ multiplex PCR. The repertoire holds about 120,000 clones, with about 70% as singletons. Sequencing was performed on peripheral blood. Receptors originate from a woman between 65 and 79 years old with acute or convalescent COVID-19.

This clone was recorded once. The rearrangement uses TRBV2 and TRBJ2-3, with 11 bases matching TRBD2. The CDR3 loop spans 15 amino acids. After removal of 10 bases from V and 0 bases from J, the junction contained 6 bases not matched to a gene. Germline CDR1 SNHLY, CDR2 FYNNEI. For the CDR3, the DNA is TGTGCCACTGCCGCTAGCGGGGGGAGCACAGATACGCAGTATTTT. It is translated as CATAASGGSTDTQYF. Variable domain in full (rest from reference TRBV2 and TRBJ2-3): EPEVTQTPSHQVTQMGQEVILRCVPISNHLYFYWYRQILGQKVEFLVSFYNNEISEKSEIFDDQFSVERPDGSNFTLKIRSTKLEDSAMYFCATAASGGSTDTQYFGPGTRLTVL.

The chain recombines TRBV11-2 with TRBJ2-7, with 10 bases matching TRBD2. Looked up from germline, CDR1 is SGHAT and CDR2 is FQNNGV. J gave up 4 bases and V 2 bases, and 8 bases lay outside the gene matches. The CDR3 runs to 16 residues. Here the CDR3 reads CASSLTWTSGPYEQYF. CDR3 in DNA: TGTGCCAGCAGCTTAACCTGGACTAGCGGACCTTACGAGCAGTACTTC.

The genes are TRBV12-5 and TRBJ1-2, with no clear D. The V and J ends lost 1 base and 8 bases respectively, with 5 bases between them. Germline-derived CDR1 and CDR2 are LGHNT and FRNRAP. This CDR3 region has 11 residues. CDR3 bases: TGTGCTAGTGGTTTGGCACTGGGCTACACCTTC. Protein sequence: CASGLALGYTF.

In this sample, this clone turned up many times. The chain couples TRBV6-5 to TRBJ2-1; tentatively, D is TRBD1 (6 bases). V was pared by 2 bases and J by 6 bases, with 17 bases between. The CDR3 extends over 16 amino acids. Germline V gives CDR1 MNHEY, CDR2 SVGAGI. The CDR3 region is CASSYLAQGVTNEQFF. DNA of the CDR3: TGTGCCAGCAGTTACCTAGCACAGGGAGTGACCAATGAGCAGTTCTTC.

The chain joins TRBV2 to TRBJ2-7, with D possibly being TRBD1 (6 bases). Trimming left V 4 bases short and J 1 base short, with 8 bases between. This CDR3 contains 13 residues. Germline CDR1 SNHLY, CDR2 FYNNEI. The chain's CDR3 is CASSGGHSYEQYF. CDR3 in DNA: TGTGCCAGCAGTGGGGGACATTCCTACGAGCAGTACTTC.

The rearrangement links TRBV24-1 to TRBJ2-5, with 12 bases matching TRBD2. The CDR3 has 17 amino acids. Unmatched junction bases numbered 8, after V lost 5 bases and J lost 2 bases. Per the germline V gene, CDR1 is KGHDR and CDR2 is SFDVKD. The DNA of the CDR3 is TGTGCCACCAGTGGGCTACTAGCGGGAGGTGAACAAGAGACCCAGTACTTC. Protein: CATSGLLAGGEQETQYF.

This clone was picked up a small number of times. The chain joins TRBV27 to TRBJ1-1, with a tentative D call TRBD1 (6 bases). V lost 2 bases, J lost 3 bases, and 13 bases lay in between. Germline CDR1 reads MNHEY; CDR2 reads SMNVEV (reference sequence). The CDR3 spans 15 residues. The CDR3 DNA reads as TGTGCCAGCAGTTTAACGGGGGGCTCGTACACTGAAGCTTTCTTT. Protein sequence: CASSLTGGSYTEAFF.

This clone was picked up a small number of times. The chain is built from TRBV2 and TRBJ2-5; 7 bases fit TRBD1. V lost 6 bases and J lost 5; bases outside the gene matches: 3. The V gene's germline CDR1 is SNHLY and CDR2 FYNNEI. This CDR3 is built from 12 residues. DNA for the CDR3: TGTGCCAGCAGGACAGGGTGGGAGACCCAGTACTTC. Its protein is CASRTGWETQYF.

The chain has TRBV5-1 and TRBJ1-2, with 12 bases fitting TRBD1. CDR3 length: 15 residues. With V trimmed by 4 bases and J by 8 bases, 9 bases remained unmatched. CDR1 SGHRS and CDR2 YFSETQ come from the germline V gene. As DNA, the CDR3 is TGCGCCAGCAGCCCTCCGGGACAGGGGGCGCAGGGCTACACCTTC. This translates into CASSPPGQGAQGYTF.

V usage is TRBV7-2 and J usage is TRBJ2-5; 10 bases are a match to TRBD1. This CDR3 comprises 14 residues. Germline V gene data show CDR1 as SGHTA and CDR2 as FQGNSA. The V segment lost 5 bases and the J segment 5 bases; nucleotides outside the gene matches: 5. The CDR3 loop is CASSRTGGEETQYF. DNA for the CDR3: TGTGCCAGCAGCCGGACAGGGGGGGAGGAGACCCAGTACTTC.

A word on this clone: The sample carries other DNA sequences with the same CDR3. The rearrangement uses TRBV28 and TRBJ1-2; no clear D. V lost 4 bases and J 2 bases, leaving 5 bases between the germline ends. The germline V gene encodes CDR1 MDHEN and CDR2 SYDVKM. CDR3 length: 12 residues. The CDR3 coding sequence is TGTGCCAGCAGTTCCCAGAACTATGGCTACACCTTC. This sequence encodes CASSSQNYGYTF.

This chain uses TRBV10-3 with TRBJ1-2, with 7 bases fitting TRBD1. J lost 4 bases, V lost 10 bases, and 9 bases had no gene match. The CDR3 totals 13 residues. Germline CDR1 reads ENHRY; CDR2 reads SYGVKD. CDR3 nucleotide sequence: TGTGCCACCTGGACAGGAGGTAGCTATGGCTACACCTTC. Translating it yields CATWTGGSYGYTF.

The J gene is TRBJ2-7, the V gene TRBV28, with TRBD2 matching over 15 bases. The CDR3 totals 15 residues. Germline assignment: CDR1 MDHEN and CDR2 SYDVKM. The V segment lost 4 bases and the J segment 6 bases; nucleotides outside the gene matches: 4. The CDR3 DNA reads as TGTGCCAGCAGTTCACAGGGACTAGCGGGAGGCGAGCAGTACTTC. As protein: CASSSQGLAGGEQYF.

The gene calls are TRBV6-5 and TRBJ2-2, with 8 nucleotides matching TRBD1. With V trimmed by 10 bases and J by 4 bases, 8 bases remained unmatched. The CDR3 totals 14 residues. Germline CDR1 MNHEY, CDR2 SVGAGI. The DNA for the CDR3 is TGTGCCACCCCACAGGGGGATGTCACCGGGGAGCTGTTTTTT. It encodes CATPQGDVTGELFF.

This chain links TRBV6-5 with TRBJ1-5; 10 nucleotides match TRBD1. V lost 7 bases and J lost 6; bases outside the gene matches: 6. CDR1 and CDR2 (germline): MNHEY, SVGAGI. The CDR3 consists of 14 residues. CDR3 in amino acids: CASTLTGGGQPQHF. The CDR3 bases are TGTGCCAGCACCCTGACAGGGGGCGGTCAGCCCCAGCATTTT.

V and J are TRBV9 and TRBJ2-2; 7 bases are shared with TRBD2. Unmatched junction bases numbered 6, after V lost 4 bases and J lost 0 bases. CDR1 SGDLS and CDR2 YYNGEE come from the germline V gene. CDR3 size: 16 residues. CDR3 loop: CASSTLAGSNTGELFF. DNA of the CDR3: TGTGCCAGCAGCACCTTAGCGGGTTCGAACACCGGGGAGCTGTTTTTT.

J is TRBJ2-7 and V is TRBV19; TRBD2 agrees at 9 bases. The CDR3 runs to 12 residues. Unmatched junction bases numbered 3, after V lost 8 bases and J lost 4 bases. Germline V gives CDR1 LNHDA, CDR2 SQIVND (reference sequence). The CDR3 coding sequence is TGTGCCAGTGGGCTAGCGGGATACGAGCAGTACTTC. Protein: CASGLAGYEQYF.